One and the same sample provided the 2 T cell receptor beta chains below, sequenced in a study of T cells in Graves' hyperthyroidism and ophthalmopathy. TCR beta CDR3 regions were amplified from RNA. Researchers ran a first-round RT-PCR on the TCR CDR3 using the HTBI primer set. TCRdb re-called the multiplex PCR reads through MiXCR, storing one row per CDR3 protein. Of hundreds of thousands of distinct CDR3 sequences listed, around 39% are singletons. The sequenced material came from blood. These receptors originate from a man aged 18 to 29 with Graves' hyperthyroidism.

The chain carries TRBV9 and TRBJ1-5; 9 bases map to TRBD1. The germline V gene has CDR1 SGDLS and CDR2 YYNGEE. The CDR3 extends over 14 amino acids. Trimming removed 4 bases from V and 6 bases from J; junction bases left unmatched: 5. This CDR3 is CASSTGGEVQPQHF. The CDR3 DNA follows: TGTGCCAGCAGCACAGGGGGCGAGGTTCAGCCCCAGCATTTT.

There are many counts of this clonotype. The CDR3: CSALRGQLDQPQHF. The CDR3 nucleotides read TGCAGTGCCCTAAGGGGGCAGTTAGATCAGCCCCAGCATTTT. This chain links TRBV20-1 with TRBJ1-5, with TRBD1 identical over 7 bases. Germline values: CDR1 DFQATT, CDR2 SNEGSKA (reference sequence). CDR3 length: 14 residues. V was pared by 6 bases and J by 5 bases, with 10 bases of the junction left unmatched.